This passage covers 24 T cell receptor beta chains from one sample sequenced in a study of shared clonotypes between healthy human individuals. This table comes from immunoSEQ multiplex PCR, and its TCRdb copy is limited to in-frame clones, with some not included. The sample has 2,100,000 or so clones, 95% seen once. Sequenced input: naive CD4+ T cells sorted from blood. The sample's subset: CD45RA+ positively selected. Source of these receptors: a man aged 18 to 30 in good health.

This sequence joins TRBV11-2 and TRBJ1-4; 8 nucleotides align to TRBD1. The J segment lost 8 bases and the V segment lost 5 bases, leaving 7 bases of the junction unmatched. Germline CDR1 reads SGHAT; CDR2 reads FQNNGV. The CDR3 runs to 14 residues. Here the CDR3 DNA reads TGTGCCAGCAGCCGGACAGGGAGGGGGGAAAAACTGTTTTTT. Translation gives CASSRTGRGEKLFF.

The chain combines TRBV6-5 with TRBJ1-2; tentatively, D is TRBD1 (5 bases). The V end lost 5 bases, the J end lost 2 bases, and 15 bases lay between the germline ends. Germline V gives CDR1 MNHEY, CDR2 SVGAGI. The CDR3 consists of 15 residues. The CDR3 sequence: CASSTQGRGNYGYTF. The CDR3 region has the DNA TGTGCCAGCAGTACGCAGGGACGGGGGAACTATGGCTACACCTTC.

V is TRBV4-1 and J is TRBJ2-7, with 7 bases fitting TRBD2. The CDR3 contains 15 residues. Germline lookup yields CDR1 MGHRA and CDR2 YSYEKL. The junction had 9 bases not matched to a gene; V was cut back by 3 bases and J by 4 bases. CDR3 sequence (DNA): TGCGCCAGCAGCCATGGAAATGGCGGGAGTTACGAGCAGTACTTC. It encodes CASSHGNGGSYEQYF.

V gene TRBV2 combines with J gene TRBJ1-4, with TRBD1 as a possible D gene (5 bases). This CDR3 contains 13 residues. CDR1 and CDR2 (germline): SNHLY, FYNNEI. The V gene lost 10 bases and the J gene lost 3 bases, with 12 bases spanning the gap. In DNA form, the CDR3 reads TGTGCCACCCGAGGGACCGCTAATGAAAAACTGTTTTTT. Protein sequence: CATRGTANEKLFF.

CDR3 region: CASDGGTGSAFF. The CDR3 DNA reads TGTGCCAGTGACGGGGGTACAGGTAGTGCTTTCTTT. V is TRBV19 and J is TRBJ1-1; TRBD1 is a possible D gene (5 bases). Trimming removed 8 bases at V and 11 bases at J, with 18 bases between. The germline CDR1 and CDR2 sequences are LNHDA and SQIVND (reference sequence). This CDR3 has 12 residues.

The rearrangement uses TRBV29-1 and TRBJ2-1, with a possible D match to TRBD1 (5 bases). V lost 4 bases, J lost 8 bases, and 12 bases lay in between. Germline V CDR1 and CDR2: SQVTM, ANQGSEA. The CDR3 covers 12 residues. CDR3 sequence: CSVGRGQDEQFF. The DNA for the CDR3 is TGCAGCGTTGGAAGGGGTCAGGATGAGCAGTTCTTC.

This clone was seen once. Other DNA sequences from this sample encode an identical CDR3 as well. The chain recombines TRBV30 with TRBJ2-2; tentative D call: TRBD2 (6 bases). Trimming removed 3 bases at V and 1 base at J, with 9 bases between. Germline V gives CDR1 GTSNPN, CDR2 SVGIG (reference sequence). This CDR3 comprises 14 residues. The CDR3 bases are TGTGCCTGGAGCTCGGGACTGAACACCGGGGAGCTGTTTTTT. The encoded protein is CAWSSGLNTGELFF. The variable domain in full, completed from reference TRBV30 and TRBJ2-2, reads SQTIHQWPATLVQPVGSPLSLECTVEGTSNPNLYWYRQAAGRGLQLLFYSVGIGQISSEVPQNLSASRPQDRQFILSSKKLLLSDSGFYLCAWSSGLNTGELFFGEGSRLTVL.

The chain carries TRBV7-2 and TRBJ2-7; tentative D call: TRBD2 (5 bases). Germline CDR1 is SGHTA and CDR2 is FQGNSA. V lost 5 bases and J lost 7, with 15 bases in between. The CDR3 is 13 amino acids. CDR3 sequence reads: CASSPSGTVEQYF. CDR3 nucleotides: TGTGCCAGCAGCCCGAGCGGCACCGTGGAGCAGTACTTC.

About this clone itself: The identical CDR3 is also encoded by other nucleotide sequences in the sample. The gene calls are TRBV7-9 and TRBJ2-3, with TRBD2 matching 12 bases. Germline V CDR1 and CDR2: SEHNR, FQNEAQ (reference sequence). The CDR3 length is 15 residues. V gave up 2 bases and J gave up 6 bases; unmatched junction bases: 3. As DNA, the CDR3 is TGTGCCAGCAGCTTACTAGCGGGAGGGCCCGATACGCAGTATTTT. Amino acids: CASSLLAGGPDTQYF.

The chain is built from TRBV7-2 and TRBJ1-5; 9 nucleotides line up with TRBD1. Germline V gene sequence: CDR1 SGHTA, CDR2 FQGNSA. The CDR3 has 17 amino acids. The junction had 10 bases not matched to a gene; V was cut back by 5 bases and J by 2 bases. In DNA, the CDR3 is TGTGCCAGCAGCCAATTAAGGACAGGGGATGGCAATCAGCCCCAGCATTTT. Translated: CASSQLRTGDGNQPQHF.

The chain is built from TRBV9 and TRBJ2-3, with D possibly TRBD1 on 7 matching bases. The V gene's germline CDR1 is SGDLS and CDR2 YYNGEE. Trimming removed 6 bases from V and 1 base from J, with 21 bases in between. The CDR3 consists of 17 residues. The CDR3, as DNA: TGTGCCAGCACAGGGGGGTCAGGACCTGGGGGCACAGATACGCAGTATTTT. Translated: CASTGGSGPGGTDTQYF.

The CDR3 sequence is CASSLDRVGTDTQYF. For the CDR3, the DNA is TGTGCCAGCAGTCTGGACAGGGTTGGAACAGATACGCAGTATTTT. V gene TRBV6-6 combines with J gene TRBJ2-3; 8 bases line up with TRBD1. The trim removed 5 bases at V and 3 bases at J, leaving 7 bases unmatched. This CDR3 is built from 15 residues. Per germline, CDR1 MNHNY and CDR2 SVGAGI (reference sequence).

The rearrangement uses TRBV5-1 and TRBJ2-7, with 9 positions matching TRBD1. The J segment lost 2 bases and the V segment lost 3 bases, leaving 9 bases of the junction unmatched. Germline V gene data show CDR1 as SGHRS and CDR2 as YFSETQ. The CDR3 runs 16 residues. The CDR3 region is CASSSYAGTGPYEQYF. DNA of the CDR3: TGCGCCAGCAGCTCCTACGCCGGGACAGGGCCCTACGAGCAGTACTTC.

This chain uses TRBV5-4 with TRBJ2-7; D is perhaps TRBD2 (5 bases). Germline-derived CDR1 and CDR2 are SGHNT and YYREEE (reference sequence). Trimming cost V 0 bases and J 3 bases, with 13 bases left between them. The CDR3 consists of 15 residues. Written as DNA, the CDR3 is TGTGCCAGCAGCTTGGGACCCGATCGGGGCTACGAGCAGTACTTC. Protein sequence: CASSLGPDRGYEQYF.

The chain links TRBV28 to TRBJ1-1; no clear D. The CDR3 totals 12 residues. CDR1 is MDHEN and CDR2 is SYDVKM in the germline V gene. V dropped 1 base and J dropped 8 bases, with 8 bases sitting between them. The CDR3 DNA reads TGTGCCAGCAGTTTATCCAACCTAGAAGCTTTCTTT. The encoded protein is CASSLSNLEAFF.

The chain links TRBV5-6 to TRBJ2-7; D may be TRBD2 (5 bases). Germline V gives CDR1 SGHDT, CDR2 YYEEEE. Trimming left V 6 bases short and J 3 bases short, with 13 bases between. There are 13 residues in the CDR3. The CDR3 loop is CASTVRSGYEQYF. Here the CDR3 DNA reads TGTGCCAGCACCGTAAGAAGCGGCTACGAGCAGTACTTC.

This rearrangement joins TRBV28 to TRBJ2-3, with 10 positions matching TRBD2. The CDR3 runs to 16 residues. Looked up from germline, CDR1 is MDHEN and CDR2 is SYDVKM. J gave up 3 bases and V 7 bases, and 10 bases lay outside the gene matches. The CDR3 DNA is TGTGCCAGCAATGCCCCTAGCGGGAGAGAGACAGATACGCAGTATTTT. This gives the protein CASNAPSGRETDTQYF. Drawing the rest from reference TRBV28 and TRBJ2-3, the complete variable domain is DVKVTQSSRYLVKRTGEKVFLECVQDMDHENMFWYRQDPGLGLRLIYFSYDVKMKEKGDIPEGYSVSREKKERFSLILESASTNQTSMYLCASNAPSGRETDTQYFGPGTRLTVL.

This chain links TRBV2 with TRBJ2-5, with 8 bases matching TRBD2. CDR1 and CDR2 from the germline V gene are SNHLY and FYNNEI. This CDR3 has 16 residues. V was pared by 6 bases and J by 0 bases, with 9 bases of the junction left unmatched. The CDR3 region is CASSRGGLGNQETQYF. The CDR3 region has the DNA TGTGCCAGCAGCCGGGGGGGCCTAGGCAACCAAGAGACCCAGTACTTC. Filled out from reference TRBV2 and TRBJ2-5, the complete variable domain reads EPEVTQTPSHQVTQMGQEVILRCVPISNHLYFYWYRQILGQKVEFLVSFYNNEISEKSEIFDDQFSVERPDGSNFTLKIRSTKLEDSAMYFCASSRGGLGNQETQYFGPGTRLLVL.

This chain joins TRBV29-1 and TRBJ2-2; D tentatively reads TRBD1 or TRBD2 (5 bases each). Germline V gives CDR1 SQVTM, CDR2 ANQGSEA. V was clipped by 5 bases and J by 6 bases, with 13 bases between them. The CDR3 contains 13 residues. The CDR3 nucleotides read TGCAGCGTTATCCCGGGGCCCGCCGGGGAGCTGTTTTTT. This translates into CSVIPGPAGELFF.

The J gene is TRBJ2-3, the V gene TRBV6-5; a possible D gene is TRBD2 (5 bases). The V end lost 2 bases, the J end lost 2 bases, and 8 bases lay between the germline ends. CDR1 and CDR2 from the germline V gene are MNHEY and SVGAGI. The CDR3 totals 14 residues. The CDR3 coding sequence is TGTGCCAGCAGTTACCGGGGAGACACAGATACGCAGTATTTT. Residues: CASSYRGDTDTQYF.

CDR3 DNA: TGTGCCAGCTCACGTGACCAACAGGTCTCTGGAAACACCATATATTTT. Protein product: CASSRDQQVSGNTIYF. The chain has TRBV18 and TRBJ1-3, with a possible D match to TRBD1 (5 bases). V shed 4 bases and J shed 0 bases, with 13 bases lying between them. Germline V gene lookup returns CDR1 KGHSH and CDR2 LQKENI. The CDR3 consists of 16 residues.

The CDR3 sequence is CASTGGGKNEKLFF. CDR3 nucleotide sequence: TGTGCCAGTACAGGAGGGGGGAAAAATGAAAAACTGTTTTTT. The genes are TRBV2 and TRBJ1-4; TRBD1 is a possible D gene (6 bases). The length of the CDR3 is 14 residues. Trimming shortened V by 9 bases and J by 5 bases, and 16 bases separated the two germline ends. The V gene's germline CDR1 is SNHLY and CDR2 FYNNEI.

Only one count was recorded for this clone. The gene calls are TRBV10-1 and TRBJ2-7; TRBD1 matches 7 bases. Germline V lookup: CDR1 WNHNN, CDR2 SYGVQD (reference sequence). The CDR3 has 16 residues. With 0 bases clipped from V and 6 bases from J, the junction kept 11 bases outside the gene matches. As DNA, the CDR3 is TGCGCCAGCAGTGAGTCGATAGGGGGCCGAAGCTCCGAGCAGTACTTC. Amino acid sequence: CASSESIGGRSSEQYF.

This clone came up once. The chain uses TRBV28 and TRBJ2-7, with TRBD1 identical over 9 bases. The CDR3 runs to 15 residues. Germline CDR1 MDHEN, CDR2 SYDVKM. Losses at the gene ends were 5 bases for V and 4 bases for J; bases not matched to a gene: 9. The CDR3 protein is CASSTLQGALYEQYF. Written as DNA, the CDR3 is TGTGCCAGCAGTACGTTACAGGGGGCTCTATACGAGCAGTACTTC.